One and the same sample provided the 14 T cell receptor beta chains below, sequenced in a study of T cells in Graves' hyperthyroidism and ophthalmopathy (dated by TCRdb to between 2019 and 2020). Library generation was performed with multiplex PCR. Instrument on record: Illumina HiSeq 2000. Amplification of TCR beta CDR3 regions was carried out from RNA transcripts. The first round of RT-PCR for the TCR CDR3 was performed with the HTBI primer set and the Qiagen OneStep RT-PCR kit. TCRdb passed the public sequencing reads through fastp at Q25 and MiXCR, retaining productive beta sequences. Under each unique CDR3 protein, matching rows form one entry showing the most common genes and DNA. Within this sample are 500,000 to 600,000 distinct CDR3 sequences, with 40% to 55% of them counted one time only. The ten largest account for about 20% of the sample. Sequencing was carried out using peripheral blood or thyroid tissue (not recorded which). The receptors stem from an adult woman with Graves' disease, either hyperthyroidism or ophthalmopathy (not recorded which).

The chain couples TRBV2 to TRBJ1-5; TRBD1 matches 7 bases. The junction had 14 bases not matched to a gene; V was cut back by 8 bases and J by 4 bases. Germline loops: CDR1 SNHLY, CDR2 FYNNEI. The CDR3 extends over 16 amino acids. CDR3 nucleotides: TGTGCCAGCGTACCGGTGACAGGGCGTAGAAATCAGCCCCAGCATTTT. It yields the protein CASVPVTGRRNQPQHF. Full variable domain (remainder filled in from reference TRBV2 and TRBJ1-5): EPEVTQTPSHQVTQMGQEVILRCVPISNHLYFYWYRQILGQKVEFLVSFYNNEISEKSEIFDDQFSVERPDGSNFTLKIRSTKLEDSAMYFCASVPVTGRRNQPQHFGDGTRLSIL.

A remark on this clonotype: One end of the junction varies from germline; a read error may be responsible. This chain joins TRBV2 and TRBJ2-6; tentatively, D is TRBD1 or TRBD2 (6 bases each). The CDR3 is 16 amino acids. Germline V gene data show CDR1 as SNHLY and CDR2 as FYNNEI. CDR3 in DNA: TGTGCCAGCAGTGGTCCTGACCGGGGGCAGATGAACACTGAAGCTTTC. Its protein is CASSGPDRGQMNTEAF.

The chain employs TRBV7-2 and TRBJ2-5, with D unclear. The CDR3 totals 10 residues. Germline CDR1 reads SGHTA; CDR2 reads FQGNSA. V shed 1 base and J shed 9 bases, with 3 bases lying between them. This chain's CDR3 is CASSLVPQYF. Written as DNA, the CDR3 is TGTGCCAGCAGCTTAGTCCCCCAGTACTTC.

Ten or more counts support this clonotype. The chain couples TRBV19 to TRBJ2-2; TRBD2 agrees at 8 bases. Germline-derived CDR1 and CDR2 are LNHDA and SQIVND (reference sequence). Unmatched junction bases numbered 2, after V lost 5 bases and J lost 0 bases. The CDR3 runs to 15 residues. CDR3 nucleotides: TGTGCCAGTAGTCGCGGGAGGTCGAACACCGGGGAGCTGTTTTTT. Amino acids: CASSRGRSNTGELFF.

The chain joins TRBV10-3 to TRBJ1-5, with 9 bases aligning to TRBD1. Germline CDR1 is ENHRY and CDR2 is SYGVKD. The CDR3 has 14 amino acids. After removal of 4 bases from V and 2 bases from J, the junction contained 0 bases not matched to a gene. CDR3 nucleotides: TGTGCCATCAGTGGGGACAGGGGCAATCAGCCCCAGCATTTT. Translation gives CAISGDRGNQPQHF.

This chain joins TRBV7-6 and TRBJ2-7, with D possibly being TRBD1 or TRBD2 (6 bases each). V shed 5 bases and J shed 7 bases, with 15 bases lying between them. The CDR3 runs to 13 residues. Germline lookup yields CDR1 SGHVS and CDR2 FNYEAQ. Here the CDR3 reads CASSERGAQEQYF. As DNA, the CDR3 is TGTGCCAGCAGCGAAAGGGGGGCTCAAGAGCAGTACTTC.

J is TRBJ1-5 and V is TRBV20-1; D gene unclear. Trimming shortened V by 5 bases and J by 0 bases, and 11 bases separated the two germline ends. The V gene's germline CDR1 is DFQATT and CDR2 SNEGSKA (reference sequence). The CDR3 is made up of 14 amino acids. Here the CDR3 reads CSASWRDSNQPQHF. The CDR3 nucleotides are TGCAGTGCTTCGTGGAGGGATAGCAATCAGCCCCAGCATTTT.

Many counts were recorded for this clonotype. The V call is TRBV5-6, the J call TRBJ2-6; no reliable D call. Germline CDR1 reads SGHDT; CDR2 reads YYEEEE. This CDR3 has 15 residues. Trimming stripped 2 bases from V and 4 bases from J, with 10 bases between. In DNA, the CDR3 is TGTGCCAGCAGCTTCGGGTGGCACGGGGCCAACGTCCTGACTTTC. Translated, it gives CASSFGWHGANVLTF.

This clonotype has more than one count but fewer than ten. This chain links TRBV29-1 with TRBJ2-7, with D perhaps matching TRBD1 (6 bases). Germline V gives CDR1 SQVTM, CDR2 ANQGSEA. Trimming cost V 4 bases and J 4 bases, with 14 bases left between them. CDR3 length: 13 residues. The CDR3 region is CSVAFGRGYEQYF. The CDR3 DNA reads as TGCAGCGTTGCCTTCGGCAGGGGTTACGAGCAGTACTTC.

To note about this clonotype: It is likely a read error, because the conserved phenylalanine at the end of the CDR3 is missing. Because the CDR3's place on the DNA is in doubt, the DNA is left out and the CDR3 is given as listed by TCRdb. This chain links TRBV13 with TRBJ1-6. The CDR3 extends over 8 residues, inclusive of both ends. Germline values: CDR1 PRHDT, CDR2 FYEKMQ (reference sequence). CDR3 sequence reads: CASSPYPS.

The chain links TRBV20-1 to TRBJ2-5, with a possible D match to TRBD1 (5 bases). The CDR3 extends over 13 amino acids. V dropped 7 bases and J dropped 5 bases, with 17 bases sitting between them. Germline V gene sequence: CDR1 DFQATT, CDR2 SNEGSKA (reference sequence). Here the CDR3 reads CSESVRVRETQYF. The CDR3 nucleotides read TGCAGTGAGTCCGTCAGGGTACGGGAGACCCAGTACTTC.

DNA for the CDR3: TGTGCCAGCAGTTACAGGGCTTCCAATCAGCCCCAGCATTTT. It encodes CASSYRASNQPQHF. The J gene is TRBJ1-5, the V gene TRBV6-5; no clear D. CDR1 and CDR2 from the germline V gene are MNHEY and SVGAGI. Trimming stripped 2 bases from V and 3 bases from J, with 8 bases between. The CDR3 runs to 14 residues.

The table lists this clonotype with many counts. CDR3 region: CASSVGPSYEQYF. In DNA form, the CDR3 reads TGTGCCAGCAGCGTAGGACCCTCCTACGAGCAGTACTTC. The V gene is TRBV9, the J gene TRBJ2-7, with D unresolved. Trimming stripped 0 bases from V and 0 bases from J, with 4 bases between. Germline CDR1 is SGDLS and CDR2 is YYNGEE. This CDR3 is built from 13 residues.

Of note for this clonotype: The DNA is left out, because the CDR3 cannot be placed on it with certainty; the CDR3 is given as TCRdb lists it. The chain combines TRBV7-9 with TRBJ1-2; the table's D call, TRBD1, was not checked against the DNA. The CDR3 spans 20 residues, counting both ends. CDR1 SEHNR and CDR2 FQNEAQ come from the germline V gene (reference sequence). The CDR3 spells CASSFYICSARTDVLYGYTF.